This T cell receptor beta chain was identified during a study of cytomegalovirus exposure and HLA in healthy donors. Produced via immunoSEQ multiplex PCR; TCRdb's table is partial and in-frame only. The table has 190,000 or so clones, 80% to 85% seen once. The CDR3 is made up of 16 amino acids. From germline, CDR1 is SGHTS and CDR2 YDEGEE. V was cut by 2 bases and J by 7 bases, with 19 bases left in between. This sequence was found in a woman aged 18-30 years in good health and CMV-seropositive. The J gene is TRBJ2-1, the V gene TRBV5-8, with a tentative D call TRBD2 (5 bases). The sample taken for sequencing was PBMCs. CDR3 DNA sequence: TGTGCCAGCAGCTTTTTTCGGGGTCGGGTTTTTAATGAGCAGTTCTTC. Amino acids: CASSFFRGRVFNEQFF. The complete variable domain, with remaining parts taken from reference TRBV5-8 and TRBJ2-1, reads EAGVTQSPTHLIKTRGQQATLRCSPISGHTSVYWYQQALGLGLQFLLWYDEGEERNRGNFPPRFSGRQFPNYSSELNVNALELEDSALYLCASSFFRGRVFNEQFFGPGTRLTVL.